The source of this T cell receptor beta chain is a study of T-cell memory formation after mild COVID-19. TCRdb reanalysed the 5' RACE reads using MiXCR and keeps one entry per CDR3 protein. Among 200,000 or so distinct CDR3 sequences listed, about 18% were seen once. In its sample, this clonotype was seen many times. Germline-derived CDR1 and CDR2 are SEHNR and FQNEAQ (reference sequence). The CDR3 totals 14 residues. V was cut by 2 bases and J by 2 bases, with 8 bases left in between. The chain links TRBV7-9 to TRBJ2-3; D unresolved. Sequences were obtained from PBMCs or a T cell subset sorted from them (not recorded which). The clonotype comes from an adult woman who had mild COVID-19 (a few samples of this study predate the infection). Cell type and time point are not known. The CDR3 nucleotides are TGTGCCAGCAGCTTAATGCAGCACACAGATACGCAGTATTTT. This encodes CASSLMQHTDTQYF.